The source of this T cell receptor beta chain is a study of CD8 T cells in Susac syndrome. TCR beta from blood CD8+ and CD4+ T cells was sequenced. As controls, healthy donors matched for age and sex were used. TEMRA cells were enriched by FACS, while CD8+ and CD4+ T cells were obtained through a negative isolation that was performed magnetically. Random hexamers were used to reverse transcribe 0.5 to 1 ug of RNA. Multiplex PCR with immunoSEQ amplified the TCR beta CDR3 across 54 Vbeta and 13 Jbeta. TCRdb analysed the immunoSEQ multiplex PCR reads with MiXCR anew, one entry per CDR3 protein. Of 100,000 to 150,000 distinct CDR3 sequences listed, about 95% are singletons. V was shortened by 0 bases and J by 8 bases, with 13 bases between the two germline ends. The germline CDR1 and CDR2 sequences are LNHNV and YYDKDF (reference sequence). This CDR3 has 15 residues.

V and J are TRBV15 and TRBJ1-4, with D unclear. Sequencing was done on a sample of CD4+ T cells from PBMCs. This TCR was sampled from a human donor in good health. This CDR3 reads CATSRDPQVGEKLFF. CDR3 in DNA: TGTGCCACCAGCAGAGATCCCCAGGTGGGCGAAAAACTGTTTTTT.